The rows below give T cell receptor beta chains drawn from one sample of a study of vaccination and CD4 T cells after COVID-19. TCRdb reprocessed the PCR reads with MiXCR, giving one entry per CDR3 protein. The sample has roughly 10,000 distinct CDR3 sequences, roughly 25% seen once. Antigen specificity for these receptors is unknown. The material was CD4+ T cells from blood, cultured in vitro, obtained before SARS-CoV-2 vaccination. These TCRs come from a human donor who received a COVID-19 vaccine. CDR3s include the opening cysteine and the closing phenylalanine or tryptophan. The order of the fields is J gene, V gene, D gene, clone size, CDR3 protein, CDR3 DNA. A D gene is named only where the DNA matches it firmly. Clone size appears in some rows only: once, few, many, or a class for an expanded clone.

TRBJ1-2 | TRBV19 | . | few | CASSISGALNYGYTF | TGTGCCAGTAGTATCTCCGGGGCCCTAAACTATGGCTACACCTTC
TRBJ2-5 | TRBV12-3/TRBV12-4 | . | . | CASSLALAEGQETQYF | TGTGCCAGCAGTTTAGCGTTAGCGGAAGGACAAGAGACCCAGTACTTC
TRBJ2-7 | TRBV29-1 | TRBD1 | . | CSARQGRWLEQYF | TGCAGCGCCCGACAGGGGAGGTGGCTCGAGCAGTACTTC
TRBJ1-4 | TRBV18 | TRBD1 | . | CASSLSGTGIEKLFF | TGTGCCAGCTCACTATCCGGGACAGGGATTGAAAAACTGTTTTTT
TRBJ1-1 | TRBV6-5 | . | . | CASSYGGLGGTEAFF | TGTGCCAGCAGTTACGGGGGCTTGGGGGGGACTGAAGCTTTCTTT
TRBJ2-3 | TRBV19 | . | . | CASTVRWGGGTDTQYF | TGTGCCAGTACCGTTCGGTGGGGTGGTGGCACAGATACGCAGTATTTT
TRBJ1-1 | TRBV5-1 | . | few | CASRIGERNTEAFF | TGCGCCAGCAGGATAGGAGAAAGGAACACTGAAGCTTTCTTT
TRBJ2-3 | TRBV27 | TRBD1 | . | CASSRTGGTDTQYF | TGTGCCAGCAGCCGGACAGGGGGGACAGATACGCAGTATTTT
TRBJ2-7 | TRBV5-1 | . | . | CASSAGWTLAHYEQYF | TGCGCCAGCAGCGCAGGGTGGACACTAGCACACTACGAGCAGTACTTC
TRBJ1-5 | TRBV6-2/TRBV6-3 | . | . | CASTIQGREQPQHF | TGTGCCAGCACCATACAGGGAAGGGAGCAGCCCCAGCATTTT
TRBJ2-3 | TRBV5-1 | . | . | CASSSQGTDTQYF | TGCGCCAGCAGCTCGCAGGGTACAGATACGCAGTATTTT
TRBJ2-3 | TRBV6-1 | . | few | CASSKTPSTQYF | TGTGCCAGCAGTAAAACTCCTTCTACGCAGTATTTT
TRBJ1-6 | TRBV10-2 | . | few | CASSDELWDGNSPLHF | TGCGCCAGCAGTGATGAACTTTGGGACGGTAATTCACCCCTCCACTTT
TRBJ2-5 | TRBV25-1 | . | once | CASSEGFQETQYF | TGTGCCAGCAGTGAAGGGTTTCAAGAGACCCAGTACTTC
TRBJ2-1 | TRBV7-2 | . | . | CASSLDTGAYNEQFF | TGTGCCAGCAGCTTAGACACGGGGGCATACAATGAGCAGTTCTTC
TRBJ2-3 | TRBV5-5 | TRBD2 | . | CASSLAGGLAGGMRTDTQYF | TGTGCCAGCAGCTTGGCCGGTGGACTAGCGGGGGGGATGCGCACAGATACGCAGTATTTT
TRBJ1-6 | TRBV7-3 | . | . | CASSSGGGSPLHF | TGTGCCAGCAGCTCCGGGGGTGGATCACCCCTCCACTTT
TRBJ1-5 | TRBV19 | . | medium-sized | CASKGEGWQPQHF | TGTGCCAGCAAAGGGGAGGGATGGCAGCCCCAGCATTTT
TRBJ2-6 | TRBV19 | TRBD1 | . | CASTPTGGFSGANVLTF | TGTGCCAGTACCCCGACAGGGGGTTTCTCTGGGGCCAACGTCCTGACTTTC
TRBJ2-5 | TRBV5-1 | . | . | CASSLQETQYF | TGCGCCAGCAGCCTACAAGAGACCCAGTACTTC
TRBJ1-2 | TRBV30 | . | . | CVAGRNYGYTF | TGTGTCGCAGGCAGAAACTATGGCTACACCTTC
TRBJ1-1 | TRBV7-9 | TRBD1 | . | CASSLALGQGDTEAFF | TGTGCCAGCAGCTTAGCATTGGGACAGGGTGACACTGAAGCTTTCTTT
TRBJ1-5 | TRBV10-3 | . | . | CAIRQGLGNQPQHF | TGTGCCATCAGGCAGGGGCTTGGCAATCAGCCCCAGCATTTT
TRBJ2-5 | TRBV11-2 | TRBD2 | few | CASSISGGAQETQYF | TGTGCCAGCAGCATTAGCGGGGGTGCACAAGAGACCCAGTACTTC
TRBJ2-1 | TRBV20-1 | TRBD2 | . | CSARPPSGVAYNEQFF | TGCAGTGCTAGACCCCCTAGCGGGGTAGCCTACAATGAGCAGTTCTTC
TRBJ2-7 | TRBV9 | . | . | CASSVGMARDRLFYEQYF | TGTGCCAGCAGCGTAGGTATGGCGCGGGACCGACTGTTCTACGAGCAGTACTTC
TRBJ1-5 | TRBV19 | . | few | CASSQQGQPQHF | TGTGCCAGTAGCCAGCAGGGCCAGCCCCAGCATTTT
TRBJ2-5 | TRBV6-5 | . | . | CASSYSRQGETQYF | TGTGCCAGCAGTTACTCGAGGCAGGGGGAGACCCAGTACTTC
TRBJ2-3 | TRBV18 | TRBD1 | . | CASSPGTGATDTQYF | TGTGCCAGCTCACCCGGGACAGGAGCCACAGATACGCAGTATTTT
TRBJ1-6 | TRBV7-2 | . | . | CASSLAGANSPLHF | TGTGCCAGCAGCTTAGCGGGGGCCAATTCACCCCTCCACTTT
TRBJ2-3 | TRBV20-1 | . | . | CTTRRTDTQYF | TGCACGACTAGAAGGACAGATACGCAGTATTTT
TRBJ2-4 | TRBV2 | . | . | CASREGTLAKNIQYF | TGTGCCAGCAGAGAGGGGACCTTAGCCAAAAACATTCAGTACTTC
TRBJ2-1 | TRBV19 | . | . | CASSTPPHNEQFF | TGTGCCAGTAGTACCCCCCCCCACAATGAGCAGTTCTTC